These 17 T cell receptor beta chains were all obtained from the same sample, sequenced in a study of technical replicates of blood from a few donors. The table came from immunoSEQ multiplex PCR; TCRdb's copy has only in-frame clones and leaves some out. The table lists under 85,000 clones, roughly 94% of them singletons. Sequencing input: T cells isolated from PBMCs. The receptors come from a human donor in good health.

The chain combines TRBV11-3 with TRBJ2-5, with a weak D call TRBD2 (6 bases). The V end lost 6 bases, the J end lost 3 bases, and 8 bases lay between the germline ends. Germline CDR1 and CDR2: SGHNT and YENEEA. The CDR3 spans 12 residues. CDR3 in amino acids: CASRGGEETQYF. In DNA form, the CDR3 reads TGTGCCAGCAGAGGCGGGGAAGAGACCCAGTACTTC.

The chain couples TRBV29-1 to TRBJ1-1; no clear D gene. The CDR3 runs 10 residues. Trimming cost V 4 bases and J 7 bases, with 7 bases left between them. CDR1 is SQVTM and CDR2 is ANQGSEA in the germline V gene. The CDR3 region has the DNA TGCAGCGTTGTCTTCCTTGAAGCTTTCTTT. Translation gives CSVVFLEAFF.

The J gene is TRBJ1-1, the V gene TRBV28, with 7 nucleotides matching TRBD1. The germline V gene has CDR1 MDHEN and CDR2 SYDVKM. The CDR3 has 14 amino acids. After removal of 8 bases from V and 5 bases from J, the junction contained 11 bases not matched to a gene. CDR3 DNA sequence: TGTGCCAGCGAATTACAGGGGCGCGGGACTGAAGCTTTCTTT. As protein: CASELQGRGTEAFF.

The V gene is TRBV6-1, the J gene TRBJ1-5; D is unresolved. This CDR3 spans 14 amino acids. The ends were cut back, 7 bases at V and 1 base at J, with 11 bases in the middle. Germline lookup yields CDR1 MNHNS and CDR2 SASEGT. CDR3 protein: CASTLAMSNQPQHF. Written as DNA, the CDR3 is TGTGCCAGCACGTTAGCAATGAGCAATCAGCCCCAGCATTTT.

This clone came up a few times. CDR3 nucleotides: TGCAGCGTTAGGAGCGGGGCTAACAATGAGCAGTTCTTC. It encodes CSVRSGANNEQFF. The rearrangement links TRBV29-1 to TRBJ2-1, with TRBD2 identical over 7 bases. V gave up 5 bases and J gave up 5 bases; unmatched junction bases: 6. Germline CDR1 is SQVTM and CDR2 is ANQGSEA. The CDR3 totals 13 residues.

This chain joins TRBV6-1 and TRBJ1-1; a possible D gene is TRBD1 (6 bases). CDR3 size: 16 residues. V lost 3 bases, J lost 4 bases, and 18 bases lay in between. Germline CDR1 reads MNHNS; CDR2 reads SASEGT. The CDR3 loop reads CASSDQLGEGGTEAFF. CDR3 in DNA: TGTGCCAGCAGTGATCAGCTCGGGGAAGGGGGCACTGAAGCTTTCTTT.

Note on this clone: Additional DNA sequences in this sample encode the identical CDR3. This chain connects TRBV5-1 to TRBJ1-5; D is uncertain. The germline V gene has CDR1 SGHRS and CDR2 YFSETQ. V was clipped by 0 bases and J by 2 bases, with 3 bases between them. The CDR3 consists of 13 residues. The CDR3 nucleotides read TGCGCCAGCAGCTTGGCGGGCAATCAGCCCCAGCATTTT. Protein product: CASSLAGNQPQHF. The full variable domain, in which reference TRBV5-1 and TRBJ1-5 provide the parts outside the CDR3, is KAGVTQTPRYLIKTRGQQVTLSCSPISGHRSVSWYQQTPGQGLQFLFEYFSETQRNKGNFPGRFSGRQFSNSRSEMNVSTLELGDSALYLCASSLAGNQPQHFGDGTRLSIL.

The chain recombines TRBV2 with TRBJ2-5; 8 bases are shared with TRBD1. CDR3 length equals 15 residues. V shed 2 bases, J shed 4 bases, and the junction held 6 bases outside the gene matches. The germline gives CDR1 SNHLY, CDR2 FYNNEI. CDR3 residues: CASSEYGQGGETQYF. CDR3 nucleotides: TGTGCCAGCAGTGAATATGGACAGGGAGGAGAGACCCAGTACTTC.

The table lists this clone with a count of one. This chain links TRBV9 with TRBJ2-2, with D uncertain. The CDR3 is 11 amino acids. Per germline, CDR1 SGDLS and CDR2 YYNGEE. The V and J ends lost 5 bases and 7 bases respectively, with 6 bases between them. The chain's CDR3 is CASSPNGELFF. CDR3 bases: TGTGCCAGCAGTCCTAACGGGGAGCTGTTTTTT.

This clone has a single count. V usage is TRBV4-2 and J usage is TRBJ2-3; TRBD2 aligns across 11 bases. This CDR3 region has 18 residues. CDR1 and CDR2 (germline): LGHNA, YNFKEQ. The V and J ends lost 1 base and 1 base, in that order; junction bases with no gene match: 7. The CDR3 spells CASSQGVAGGLGTDTQYF. CDR3 nucleotide sequence: TGTGCCAGCAGCCAAGGGGTAGCGGGAGGGTTGGGCACAGATACGCAGTATTTT.

This clone was seen once. The chain recombines TRBV7-8 with TRBJ2-1, with 12 bases lining up with TRBD1. V lost 3 bases, J lost 1 base, and 7 bases stayed unmatched. This CDR3 has 18 residues. CDR1 SGHVS and CDR2 FQNEAQ come from the germline V gene. In DNA, the CDR3 is TGTGCCAGCAGCTTGGGGACAGGGGGCTTTGCGTCCTACAATGAGCAGTTCTTC. Its translation: CASSLGTGGFASYNEQFF.

V is TRBV5-1 and J is TRBJ2-2; TRBD1 is a possible D gene (6 bases). CDR1 is SGHRS and CDR2 is YFSETQ in the germline V gene. The CDR3 has 12 residues. The V end lost 10 bases, the J end lost 6 bases, and 13 bases lay between the germline ends. The CDR3 region is CAAQGWAGELFF. The CDR3 nucleotides read TGCGCCGCACAGGGTTGGGCCGGGGAGCTGTTTTTT.

V and J are TRBV6-5 and TRBJ2-1; 7 bases agree with TRBD1. The CDR3 is made up of 13 amino acids. The V gene's germline CDR1 is MNHEY and CDR2 SVGAGI. J was trimmed by 6 bases and V by 7 bases; bases with no gene match: 6. The CDR3 DNA is TGTGCCAGCAACAGGGGTATGGGCAATGAGCAGTTCTTC. Translation: CASNRGMGNEQFF.

The rearrangement links TRBV7-8 to TRBJ2-5; 10 nucleotides agree with TRBD2. The junction had 14 bases not matched to a gene; V was cut back by 2 bases and J by 5 bases. CDR1 is SGHVS and CDR2 is FQNEAQ in the germline V gene. CDR3 length equals 18 residues. CDR3 sequence reads: CASSLWKLAGGRGETQYF. The CDR3 DNA reads as TGTGCCAGCAGCTTATGGAAATTAGCGGGGGGTCGGGGCGAGACCCAGTACTTC.

The chain recombines TRBV5-1 with TRBJ2-5; 8 bases are a match to TRBD1. This CDR3 comprises 16 residues. Germline V gene data show CDR1 as SGHRS and CDR2 as YFSETQ. J was trimmed by 4 bases and V by 6 bases; bases with no gene match: 14. Here the CDR3 reads CASTWAPGQVVETQYF. CDR3 DNA: TGCGCCAGCACCTGGGCGCCGGGACAGGTGGTAGAGACCCAGTACTTC.

The chain has TRBV9 and TRBJ2-7, with a weak D call TRBD1 (6 bases). The germline CDR1 and CDR2 sequences are SGDLS and YYNGEE. Trimming pared 3 bases from V and 4 bases from J, leaving 14 bases between. CDR3 size: 14 residues. CDR3 sequence: CASSEGVGAYEQYF. CDR3 bases: TGTGCCAGCAGCGAGGGGGTTGGGGCGTACGAGCAGTACTTC.

The chain has TRBV30 and TRBJ2-2; weak D call: TRBD2 (7 bases). Trimming took off 0 bases at V and 6 bases at J, with 11 bases between the two ends. Germline lookup yields CDR1 GTSNPN and CDR2 SVGIG (reference sequence). The CDR3 covers 14 residues. The CDR3 coding sequence is TGTGCCTGGAGTGTTACCGGGGGGCCCGGGGAGCTGTTTTTT. It translates to CAWSVTGGPGELFF.